These T cell receptor beta chains were read from a single sample in a study of early T cells in non-severe SARS-CoV-2 infection. TCRdb reprocessed the 5' RACE reads with MiXCR, giving one entry per CDR3 protein. The sample lists under 70,000 distinct CDR3 sequences; roughly 13% were seen once. Sequences were derived from whole blood, sampled at baseline. The receptor source for this set is an adult who was a healthcare worker with PCR-confirmed SARS-CoV-2 infection or an uninfected control (not recorded which). CDR3s include the opening cysteine and the closing phenylalanine or tryptophan. A D gene is named only where the DNA matches it firmly. Clone size is given for some rows only: seen once, a few or many times, or a class if the clone is expanded.

clone_size,v_call,d_call,j_call,cdr3_aa,cdr3_nt
NA,TRBV20-1,TRBD2,TRBJ2-3,CSARLAGAGDTQYF,TGCAGTGCCAGATTAGCGGGAGCAGGAGATACGCAGTATTTT
few,TRBV7-9,NA,TRBJ1-1,CASSLRLEAFF,TGTGCCAGCAGCTTGCGGCTTGAAGCTTTCTTT
few,TRBV7-6,NA,TRBJ1-1,CASSPRDPPEAFF,TGTGCCAGCAGCCCCCGGGACCCCCCAGAAGCTTTCTTT
many,TRBV11-2,NA,TRBJ1-1,CASSLSGAHRIMNTEAFF,TGTGCCAGCAGCTTAAGTGGGGCCCACAGGATCATGAACACTGAAGCTTTCTTT
many,TRBV7-8,NA,TRBJ1-4,CASSLWSGRDEKLFF,TGTGCCAGCAGCTTATGGTCGGGGCGTGATGAAAAACTGTTTTTT
few,TRBV20-1,NA,TRBJ1-2,CSAPGLNQGYTF,TGCAGTGCTCCCGGACTCAACCAAGGCTACACCTTC
NA,TRBV29-1,NA,TRBJ2-7,CSVEYGSEQYF,TGCAGCGTTGAATACGGTTCCGAGCAGTACTTC
NA,TRBV10-3,TRBD1,TRBJ2-3,CAISESSGTVSSTDTQYF,TGTGCCATCAGTGAGTCGTCGGGGACAGTCTCTAGCACAGATACGCAGTATTTT
few,TRBV2,NA,TRBJ2-7,CASSVHPRQGGDEQYF,TGTGCCAGCAGTGTACACCCCCGACAGGGAGGTGACGAGCAGTACTTC
NA,TRBV18,TRBD2,TRBJ2-1,CASSPPSLAGVAEQFF,TGTGCCAGCTCACCCCCCTCCCTAGCGGGAGTGGCTGAGCAGTTCTTC
NA,TRBV5-1,NA,TRBJ2-3,CASSLRGRTGATDTQYF,TGCGCCAGCAGCTTAAGAGGCCGAACAGGTGCCACAGATACGCAGTATTTT
many,TRBV30,NA,TRBJ2-2,CAWTGGNTGELFF,TGTGCCTGGACAGGTGGGAACACCGGGGAGCTGTTTTTT
medium-sized,TRBV6-1,NA,TRBJ2-7,CASSPPSSYEQYF,TGTGCCAGCAGCCCCCCGAGCTCCTACGAGCAGTACTTC
many,TRBV12-3/TRBV12-4,NA,TRBJ1-1,CASSFQGSDTEAFF,TGTGCCAGCAGTTTTCAGGGTAGCGACACTGAAGCTTTCTTT
NA,TRBV7-2,TRBD2,TRBJ2-5,CASSSGLAGSQETQYF,TGTGCCAGCAGCTCTGGACTAGCGGGGTCCCAAGAGACCCAGTACTTC
few,TRBV6-4,NA,TRBJ2-2,CASSAQGTGELFF,TGTGCCAGCAGTGCTCAGGGAACCGGGGAGCTGTTTTTT
many,TRBV29-1,NA,TRBJ2-1,CSVDRVYEQFF,TGCAGCGTTGACAGGGTCTATGAGCAGTTCTTC
many,TRBV2,NA,TRBJ2-5,CASRKGSQETQYF,TGTGCCAGCAGGAAGGGCAGCCAAGAGACCCAGTACTTC
NA,TRBV11-2,NA,TRBJ2-3,CASSSRGGLNTDTQYF,TGTGCCAGCAGCTCTCGCGGGGGCCTAAACACAGATACGCAGTATTTT
few,TRBV4-1,TRBD2,TRBJ2-1,CASSRSGTSAYNEQFF,TGCGCCAGCAGCCGGTCCGGGACTAGCGCATACAATGAGCAGTTCTTC
NA,TRBV7-3,NA,TRBJ2-3,CASSRGGPTDTQYF,TGTGCCAGCAGCAGAGGGGGGCCCACAGATACGCAGTATTTT
NA,TRBV7-2,NA,TRBJ2-2,CASTFTGELFF,TGTGCCAGCACGTTCACCGGGGAGCTGTTTTTT
NA,TRBV29-1,TRBD2,TRBJ2-3,CSVGRLAGVSDTQYF,TGCAGCGTTGGTCGGCTAGCGGGAGTGTCAGATACGCAGTATTTT